This is a list of T cell receptor beta chains from one sample in a study of cytomegalovirus exposure and HLA in healthy donors. TCRdb's copy holds only in-frame clones and misses some; the assay was immunoSEQ multiplex PCR. The table lists tens of thousands of clones, 65% to 85% of them singletons, with under 4% in the top ten. Source material: PBMCs. These receptors were taken from a man over 45 in good health and CMV-seronegative. Both conserved end residues are part of each CDR3. The order of the fields is D gene, V gene, clone size, J gene, CDR3 DNA, CDR3 protein. D genes are given only for firm matches. Some rows have no size entry. The others give once, few or many, or a class for an expanded clone.

>TRBD2|TRBV27|NA|TRBJ2-5
TGTGCCAGCACCTCCCGGCCGGGACTACAAGAGACCCAGTACTTC
CASTSRPGLQETQYF
>TRBD2|TRBV4-1|NA|TRBJ2-5
TGCGCCAGCAGCCAAGATGGGGCAGCGGGAGTCCAAGAGACCCAGTACTTC
CASSQDGAAGVQETQYF
>NA|TRBV29-1|NA|TRBJ2-3
TGCAGCGTGGCGAGGGCGACCAGTCGTAGTCCTCATGATACGCAGTATTTT
CSVARATSRSPHDTQYF
>NA|TRBV4-3|NA|TRBJ2-3
TGCGCCAGCAGCCAAGACTGGAGAACAGATACGCAGTATTTT
CASSQDWRTDTQYF
>NA|TRBV6-4|NA|TRBJ2-3
TGTGCCAGCAGTGATTCAGGGAAAAGCACAGATACGCAGTATTTT
CASSDSGKSTDTQYF
>TRBD2|TRBV30|once|TRBJ2-7
TGTGCCTCGACGACTAGCGGGAGGCACGAGCAGTACTTC
CASTTSGRHEQYF
>NA|TRBV5-5|NA|TRBJ2-2
TGTGCCAGCAGCCCCTCCGGAGCGGTAAACACCGGGGAGCTGTTTTTT
CASSPSGAVNTGELFF
>TRBD1|TRBV19|NA|TRBJ1-2
TGTGCCAGTAGTCGCTCCACAGGGGGCGCCGGCTACACCTTC
CASSRSTGGAGYTF
>TRBD1|TRBV4-3|NA|TRBJ2-7
TGCGCCAGCAGCCAAAATACGCGACCGGGACAGGGTTACGAGCAGTACTTC
CASSQNTRPGQGYEQYF
>TRBD2|TRBV7-3|NA|TRBJ2-2
TGTGCCAGCAGGCTAGCGGGAGTTATCGGGGAGCTGTTTTTT
CASRLAGVIGELFF
>NA|TRBV7-3|NA|TRBJ2-5
TGTGCCAGCAGTTCGAAAGTCGGGGGCCAAGAGACCCAGTACTTC
CASSSKVGGQETQYF
>TRBD2|TRBV9|few|TRBJ2-5
TGTGCCAGCAGTGAACCCGGGACTAGCCCTCAAGAGACCCAGTACTTC
CASSEPGTSPQETQYF
>NA|TRBV19|NA|TRBJ2-7
TGTGCCAGTAGACCACGGGCAGGGGGAGGCGAGCAGTACTTC
CASRPRAGGGEQYF
>NA|TRBV9|NA|TRBJ2-2
TGTGCCAGCAGCGTAGGACACGCGAACACCGGGGAGCTGTTTTTT
CASSVGHANTGELFF
>TRBD2|TRBV29-1|once|TRBJ2-1
TGCAGCGTTGAAGTCCCGGCTAGCGGCTTATCCTACAATGAGCAGTTCTTC
CSVEVPASGLSYNEQFF
>NA|TRBV2|NA|TRBJ1-5
TGTGCCAGCAGTGATATGGGGGGGGGCAATCAGCCCCAGCATTTT
CASSDMGGGNQPQHF
>TRBD2|TRBV2|NA|TRBJ2-1
TGTGCCAGCAGTGAACCGGGACTAGCGGGACCCCTCGCCGATGAGCAGTTCTTC
CASSEPGLAGPLADEQFF
>TRBD2|TRBV27|once|TRBJ2-7
TGTGCCAGCAGCACTAGCGGGGCCTCCTACGAGCAGTACTTC
CASSTSGASYEQYF
>NA|TRBV11-2|NA|TRBJ2-7
TGTGCCAGCAGCTTAGATCTCAGCGGATCCTACGAGCAGTACTTC
CASSLDLSGSYEQYF
>NA|TRBV7-9|NA|TRBJ1-1
TGTGCCAGCAGCGGCGTCCAGGGTCAGGAAGCTTTCTTT
CASSGVQGQEAFF
>NA|TRBV7-6|NA|TRBJ2-5
TGTGCCAGCAGCCGCCTATGGCGGGGGCAGCGTCAAGAGACCCAGTACTTC
CASSRLWRGQRQETQYF
>TRBD1|TRBV6-5|NA|TRBJ1-5
TGTGCCAGCAGTAGGGGACAGACTCATCAGCCCCAGCATTTT
CASSRGQTHQPQHF
>NA|TRBV28|NA|TRBJ1-1
TGTGCCAGCACCGTTATCCACCACCCGAGTGACACCCTGAACACTGAAGCTTTCTTT
CASTVIHHPSDTLNTEAFF
>TRBD2|TRBV5-1|NA|TRBJ2-7
TGCGCCAGCAGCTTGACTAGCGGGAACCTCTACGAGCAGTACTTC
CASSLTSGNLYEQYF
>NA|TRBV5-1|NA|TRBJ2-2
TGCGCCAGCAGCTTCCAAGCCGGACAGAACACCGGGGAGCTGTTTTTT
CASSFQAGQNTGELFF
>TRBD1|TRBV27|NA|TRBJ2-3
TGTGCCAGCAGGCCCGGACAGGGTGGCACAGATACGCAGTATTTT
CASRPGQGGTDTQYF
>NA|TRBV7-2|NA|TRBJ1-4
TGTGCCAGCAGCTCGGCAGGAACCGAAAAACTGTTTTTT
CASSSAGTEKLFF
>TRBD2|TRBV2|NA|TRBJ2-1
TGTGCCAGCAGCCGCCGTTCGGGAGGACTCAATGAGCAGTTCTTC
CASSRRSGGLNEQFF
>NA|TRBV7-2|NA|TRBJ2-3
TGTGCCAGCAGCACTCGGACAGATACGCAGTATTTT
CASSTRTDTQYF
>NA|TRBV5-1|NA|TRBJ1-1
TGCGCCAGCAGCTTCGGGGGGAGTTCTGAAGCTTTCTTT
CASSFGGSSEAFF
>NA|TRBV7-6|NA|TRBJ2-7
TGTGCCAGCAGCTTAGGTTGGGGCGACAGCCCCTACGAGCAGTACTTC
CASSLGWGDSPYEQYF
>NA|TRBV18|NA|TRBJ2-1
TGTGCCAGCTCATCCGCGGGTAGCTCCTACAATGAGCAGTTCTTC
CASSSAGSSYNEQFF
>TRBD2|TRBV7-9|few|TRBJ2-1
TGTGCCAGCAGCGCCCCGGGACTAGCGGTGTACAATGAGCAGTTCTTC
CASSAPGLAVYNEQFF
>NA|TRBV5-3|NA|TRBJ1-3
TGTGCCAGAAGCTTGGGACATAGGAACACCATATATTTT
CARSLGHRNTIYF
>NA|TRBV19|NA|TRBJ1-5
TGTGCCAGTACCCCAGGCAGGGGCCACTATCAGCCCCAGCATTTT
CASTPGRGHYQPQHF
>TRBD2|TRBV19|NA|TRBJ2-1
TGTGCCAGTAGTATTCCTACTAGCGGGAGTTTTCATGAGCAGTTCTTC
CASSIPTSGSFHEQFF
>NA|TRBV23-1|NA|TRBJ1-1
TGCGCCAGGCGGAGGCGCGTAGCTTTCTTT
CARRRRVAFF
>NA|TRBV12-5|NA|TRBJ2-7
TGTGCTAGTGGTTTGGCGAATGCGGACGAGCAGTACTTC
CASGLANADEQYF
>NA|TRBV27|NA|TRBJ1-5
TGTGCCAGCAGTCACGCCAGCAGGGATATCAGCAATCAGCCCCAGCATTTT
CASSHASRDISNQPQHF
>TRBD1|TRBV18|few|TRBJ2-1
TGTGCCAGCTCACCAATTGGCGACAGGGGGGGCTACAATGAGCAGTTCTTC
CASSPIGDRGGYNEQFF
>TRBD2|TRBV11-2|NA|TRBJ2-1
TGTGCCAGCAGCCTCCGGGGCGGGAGGGCCTCGGATGAGCAGTTCTTC
CASSLRGGRASDEQFF
>TRBD2|TRBV29-1|NA|TRBJ2-1
TGCAGCATACTCAGCGGGAGGCACAATGAGCAGTTCTTC
CSILSGRHNEQFF
>NA|TRBV6-1|NA|TRBJ1-5
TGTGCCAGCAGTGAAGACATAGGGGGGGTTCAGCCCCAGCATTTT
CASSEDIGGVQPQHF